These T cell receptor beta chains were read from a single sample in a study of blood T cell repertoires in COVID-19. Profiled with immunoSEQ multiplex PCR; TCRdb holds only in-frame clones, not every one. The sample holds about 68,000 clones, 80% to 90% seen once. Sequenced: peripheral blood. The receptors shown here come from a man older than 75 with COVID-19, enrolled during active disease. Each CDR3 is given with its conserved first and last residue. D genes are given only for firm matches. Size is stated for part of the rows, as once, few or many counts, or as a class when the clone is expanded.

clone_size,v_call,d_call,j_call,cdr3_aa,cdr3_nt
NA,TRBV27,TRBD1,TRBJ2-5,CASSLNDRVETQYF,TGTGCCAGCAGTTTAAACGACAGGGTGGAGACCCAGTACTTC
NA,TRBV2,NA,TRBJ2-5,CASKGNNQETQYF,TGTGCCAGCAAGGGGAATAACCAAGAGACCCAGTACTTC
NA,TRBV7-8,NA,TRBJ2-1,CASRSIGGDYNEQFF,TGTGCCAGCAGATCTATAGGAGGGGACTACAATGAGCAGTTCTTC
NA,TRBV6-5,TRBD1,TRBJ1-3,CAGKTGDASGNTIYF,TGTGCCGGCAAGACAGGGGATGCCTCTGGAAACACCATATATTTT
NA,TRBV27,NA,TRBJ1-3,CASKGLGAGNTIYF,TGTGCCAGCAAGGGGCTGGGCGCAGGAAACACCATATATTTT
NA,TRBV19,NA,TRBJ2-2,CASSIDQGNTGELFF,TGTGCCAGTAGTATAGACCAGGGAAACACCGGGGAGCTGTTTTTT
NA,TRBV18,NA,TRBJ1-1,CASSLEGDTEAFF,TGTGCCAGCTCACTAGAAGGGGACACTGAAGCTTTCTTT
NA,TRBV28,TRBD1,TRBJ2-2,CASSLRDRTGELFF,TGTGCCAGCAGCTTAAGGGACAGAACCGGGGAGCTGTTTTTT
NA,TRBV7-9,NA,TRBJ2-2,CASSPQANTGELFF,TGTGCCAGCAGCCCACAGGCTAACACCGGGGAGCTGTTTTTT
NA,TRBV19,NA,TRBJ1-6,CASSSSTGLNSPLHF,TGTGCCAGTAGTAGCTCTACAGGCCTTAATTCACCCCTCCACTTT
NA,TRBV4-1,TRBD2,TRBJ2-5,CASSQVSLGLAGRETQYF,TGCGCCAGCAGCCAAGTCAGCCTGGGACTAGCGGGGCGAGAGACCCAGTACTTC
NA,TRBV12-3/TRBV12-4,NA,TRBJ1-3,CASSLWGRNTIYF,TGTGCCAGCAGTTTATGGGGGCGAAACACCATATATTTT
NA,TRBV5-4,NA,TRBJ2-1,CASSLAPYSYNEQFF,TGTGCCAGCAGCTTGGCCCCCTACTCCTACAATGAGCAGTTCTTC
NA,TRBV10-3,NA,TRBJ1-3,CAITADIYSGNTIYF,TGTGCCATCACCGCGGACATCTACTCTGGAAACACCATATATTTT
NA,TRBV5-6,NA,TRBJ1-6,CASSFSTFGRPLHF,TGTGCCAGCAGCTTTAGCACATTTGGCCGACCCCTCCACTTT
few,TRBV19,NA,TRBJ1-2,CASRMDTRYGYTF,TGTGCCAGTAGGATGGACACCAGGTATGGCTACACCTTC
NA,TRBV7-2,NA,TRBJ2-6,CASSLSRAGANVLTF,TGTGCCAGCAGCCTCTCGCGGGCGGGGGCCAACGTCCTGACTTTC
NA,TRBV12-5,TRBD1,TRBJ1-4,CASGLATGGREKLFF,TGTGCTAGTGGTTTGGCGACAGGGGGCCGTGAAAAACTGTTTTTT
NA,TRBV5-1,TRBD1,TRBJ1-1,CASTLLPGQGTEAFF,TGCGCCAGCACCCTACTCCCGGGACAGGGCACTGAAGCTTTCTTT
NA,TRBV9,TRBD1,TRBJ1-2,CASSPAGQGEGYTF,TGTGCCAGCAGCCCAGCCGGACAGGGAGAGGGCTACACCTTC
NA,TRBV5-1,NA,TRBJ1-1,CASSPQAQGTEAFF,TGCGCCAGCAGTCCACAGGCCCAAGGAACTGAAGCTTTCTTT
NA,TRBV2,NA,TRBJ2-7,CASSLIQRPRDEQYF,TGTGCCAGCAGCCTGATCCAACGCCCGAGGGACGAGCAGTACTTC
NA,TRBV5-5,NA,TRBJ1-1,CASSLEGPGNTEAFF,TGTGCCAGCAGCTTGGAGGGGCCTGGGAACACTGAAGCTTTCTTT
NA,TRBV19,NA,TRBJ2-1,CASSIGGVYNEQFF,TGTGCCAGTAGTATCGGGGGAGTTTACAATGAGCAGTTCTTC